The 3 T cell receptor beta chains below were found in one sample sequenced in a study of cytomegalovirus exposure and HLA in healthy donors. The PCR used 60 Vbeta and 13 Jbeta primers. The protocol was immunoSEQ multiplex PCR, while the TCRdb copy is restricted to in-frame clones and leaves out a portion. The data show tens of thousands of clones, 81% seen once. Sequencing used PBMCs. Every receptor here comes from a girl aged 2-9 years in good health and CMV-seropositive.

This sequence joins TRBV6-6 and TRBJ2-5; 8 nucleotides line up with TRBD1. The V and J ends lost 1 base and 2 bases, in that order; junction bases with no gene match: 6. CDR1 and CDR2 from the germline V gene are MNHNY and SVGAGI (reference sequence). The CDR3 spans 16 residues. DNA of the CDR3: TGTGCCAGCAGTTACTGGGACAGGCAGGGGCAAGAGACCCAGTACTTC. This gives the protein CASSYWDRQGQETQYF.

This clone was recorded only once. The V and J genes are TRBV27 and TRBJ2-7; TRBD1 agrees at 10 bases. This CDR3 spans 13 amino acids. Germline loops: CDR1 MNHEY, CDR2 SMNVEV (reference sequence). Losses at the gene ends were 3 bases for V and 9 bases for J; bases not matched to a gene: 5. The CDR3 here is CASSLGQGNGQYF. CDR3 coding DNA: TGTGCCAGCAGTTTGGGACAGGGGAACGGGCAGTACTTC.

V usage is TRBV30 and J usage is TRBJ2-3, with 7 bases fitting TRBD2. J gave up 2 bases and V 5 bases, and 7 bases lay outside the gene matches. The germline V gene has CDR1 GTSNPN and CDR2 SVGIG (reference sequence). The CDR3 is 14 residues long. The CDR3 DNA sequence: TGTGCCTGGGAAGCGGGGACGTACACAGATACGCAGTATTTT. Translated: CAWEAGTYTDTQYF.